This T cell receptor beta chain was sequenced for a study of OX40 agonist ivuxolimab in advanced cancers. In the study overall: Each patient was given ivuxolimab into a vein every 2 weeks, at 0.01 to 10 mg/kg.

For this clone: The target antigen is unknown.

Notes on the study in general: Among expanded peripheral T cells, antigen specificity went undetermined.

Autoimmune disease history or systemic immunosuppression disqualified patients. Clones were sequenced by immunoSEQ multiplex PCR, and TCRdb holds only the in-frame ones, with some missing. Of 50,000 to 70,000 clones detected, 70% to 90% appear once; the ten largest clones hold over 2.5%. V was trimmed by 3 bases and J by 3 bases, leaving 9 bases between them. The CDR3 spans 13 residues. The germline CDR1 and CDR2 sequences are GTSNPN and SVGIG (reference sequence). This chain links TRBV30 with TRBJ1-5; D might be TRBD1 (6 bases). This TCR derives from an adult with an advanced solid tumor such as melanoma, head and neck, liver or kidney cancer. Source: CD4+ or CD8+ T cells sorted from blood, taken in a trial of the OX40 agonist ivuxolimab. CDR3 DNA: TGTGCCTGGAGACAGGGCCTCAATCAGCCCCAGCATTTT. Protein: CAWRQGLNQPQHF.